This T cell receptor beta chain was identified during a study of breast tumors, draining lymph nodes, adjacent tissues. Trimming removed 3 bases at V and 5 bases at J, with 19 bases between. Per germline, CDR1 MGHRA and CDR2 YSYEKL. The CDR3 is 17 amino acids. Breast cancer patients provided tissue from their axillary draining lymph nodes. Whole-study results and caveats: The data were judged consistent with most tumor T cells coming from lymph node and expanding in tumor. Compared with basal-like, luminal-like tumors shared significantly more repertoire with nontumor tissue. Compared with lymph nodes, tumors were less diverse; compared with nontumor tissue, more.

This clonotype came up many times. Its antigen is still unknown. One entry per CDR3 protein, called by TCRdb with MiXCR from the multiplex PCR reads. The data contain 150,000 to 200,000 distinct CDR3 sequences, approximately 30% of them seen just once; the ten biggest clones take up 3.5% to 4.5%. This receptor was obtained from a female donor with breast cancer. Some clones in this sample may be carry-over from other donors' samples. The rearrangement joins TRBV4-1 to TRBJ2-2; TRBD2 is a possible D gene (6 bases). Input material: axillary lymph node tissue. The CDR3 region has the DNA TGCGCCAGCAGCCATCCCAACCCAGGGACTCCAACCGGGGAGCTGTTTTTT. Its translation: CASSHPNPGTPTGELFF.